The entry below describes one T cell receptor beta chain. Its specificity is not known. The data belong to a study of cytomegalovirus exposure and HLA in healthy donors. General study results and limits: Analysis was carried out at a later point, and it linked a missense DCLRE1C variant to TCR beta V- and J-gene trimming. Diagnosis of cytomegalovirus status made by the classifier reportedly showed high specificity and sensitivity.

The PCR ran on 60 Vbeta and 13 Jbeta primers. As originally analysed: An analysis performed later counted roughly 79 million unique TCR beta chains (roughly 11 million of them shared). Using immunoSEQ multiplex PCR, the repertoire was profiled, and TCRdb retains in-frame clones only, with some absent. That table supplies the V and J calls and clone size; D and trimming were determined from the DNA. This sample carries around 120,000 clones, about 68% of them seen once, and the ten largest clones take nearly 9.5%. The clonotype comes from a woman between 35 and 50 years old in good health and CMV-seropositive. Sample: PBMCs.

In DNA, the CDR3 is TGTGCCAGCAGCTTAGGGGGCGGATGGGCCGGGGAGCTGTTTTTT. Its protein product is CASSLGGGWAGELFF. The chain joins TRBV7-6 to TRBJ2-2; a possible D gene is TRBD1 (5 bases). The V and J ends lost 1 base and 6 bases respectively, with 12 bases between them. Per the germline V gene, CDR1 is SGHVS and CDR2 is FNYEAQ. The CDR3 totals 15 residues.